This is a list of T cell receptor beta chains from one sample in a study of blood T cell repertoires in COVID-19. TCRdb's copy holds only in-frame clones and misses some; the assay was immunoSEQ multiplex PCR. Among about 95,000 clones listed, around nine tenths were seen once. The material sequenced was peripheral blood. Receptors were obtained from a woman in her seventies with acute or convalescent COVID-19. The CDR3 runs from the conserved cysteine through the conserved F or W. Clone size is stated in some rows and not others, as once, few, many or a class when expanded.

TRBJ2-3 NA TRBV10-1 CASRSNGGDTDTQYF
TRBJ1-1 NA TRBV3-1/TRBV3-2 CASSLHEGAEAFF
TRBJ1-5 few TRBV2 CASNGDGGNQPQHF
TRBJ2-1 NA TRBV5-1 CASSLRWSDSRVNEQFF
TRBJ2-3 NA TRBV9 CASSVDSGRDTQYF
TRBJ1-5 NA TRBV10-2 CASSESAGLGNQPQHF
TRBJ1-6 NA TRBV28 CASSLETANSPLHF
TRBJ2-3 NA TRBV30 CAWSVQAGDTDTQYF
TRBJ1-4 NA TRBV18 CASSLLTHPNEKLFF
TRBJ1-2 NA TRBV7-2 CASSPRQGVYYGYTF
TRBJ1-5 NA TRBV19 CASSVTGGAQQPQHF
TRBJ1-2 once TRBV5-8 CASSLTGDRRGYTF
TRBJ2-2 NA TRBV19 CASSERGGIAGELFF
TRBJ1-1 NA TRBV27 CASRSYRDSLEAFF
TRBJ1-3 NA TRBV6-5 CASSDRVNGNTIYF
TRBJ1-5 NA TRBV13 CASSRGQGGQPQHF
TRBJ1-5 NA TRBV10-2 CASSEGGKSNQPQHF
TRBJ2-3 many TRBV27 CASSSRHSSTDTQYF
TRBJ2-5 NA TRBV3-1/TRBV3-2 CASSQGNRKPGLGVETQYF
TRBJ1-3 NA TRBV2 CASSDRWGQGKNTIYF
TRBJ1-4 NA TRBV7-9 CASSEGGRVGEKLFF
TRBJ1-1 NA TRBV5-1 CASSLGGAATEAFF
TRBJ2-5 NA TRBV6-2/TRBV6-3 CASSRSGRVETQYF
TRBJ1-1 NA TRBV2 CASSRRQMNTEAFF
TRBJ2-1 NA TRBV3-1/TRBV3-2 CASSQTLLAGNSYNEQFF
TRBJ2-2 NA TRBV15 CATSRDTGGRGTGELFF
TRBJ1-4 NA TRBV6-5 CASSLHEKLFF
TRBJ2-7 NA TRBV3-1/TRBV3-2 CASSQAGTSGSGASSYEQYF
TRBJ1-5 NA TRBV27 CASSFLEPNQPQHF
TRBJ2-1 NA TRBV5-6 CASSFYTGGRDEQFF
TRBJ1-5 NA TRBV5-6 CASSFFDRSNQPQHF
TRBJ1-1 NA TRBV12-3/TRBV12-4 CASSYTENTEAFF
TRBJ1-3 NA TRBV5-1 CASSLAGDSSGNTIYF
TRBJ2-7 NA TRBV3-1/TRBV3-2 CASSQGSQTYEQYF
TRBJ2-1 NA TRBV7-9 CASSLSFGVRGIFNEQFF
TRBJ1-5 NA TRBV28 CASSPTGLGQPQHF
TRBJ2-1 NA TRBV10-1 CASRLPLERDWVYNEQFF
TRBJ1-3 NA TRBV6-5 CASGLHYLTGNTIYF
TRBJ2-3 NA TRBV11-2 CASSLDPVRTDTQYF
TRBJ1-1 NA TRBV6-5 CASSYPGATEAFF
TRBJ1-5 NA TRBV6-5 CASGVSKYSNQPQHF
TRBJ1-3 NA TRBV7-2 CASSSPDRAGNTIYF
TRBJ1-4 NA TRBV19 CASSRLDRGRGEKLFF
TRBJ2-6 NA TRBV5-1 CASSELYGANVLTF
TRBJ1-5 NA TRBV3-1/TRBV3-2 CASSQARSQPQHF
TRBJ1-6 NA TRBV27 CASSLSGGVNSPLHF
TRBJ1-4 NA TRBV3-1/TRBV3-2 CASSRQGLKKLFF
TRBJ2-5 NA TRBV21-1 CASSKVLKRSAPPGETQYF
TRBJ1-1 NA TRBV6-5 CASRTGPISTEAFF
TRBJ2-3 NA TRBV19 CASSIRTGLTDTQYF
TRBJ1-3 few TRBV10-3 CAISPGFPGNTIYF